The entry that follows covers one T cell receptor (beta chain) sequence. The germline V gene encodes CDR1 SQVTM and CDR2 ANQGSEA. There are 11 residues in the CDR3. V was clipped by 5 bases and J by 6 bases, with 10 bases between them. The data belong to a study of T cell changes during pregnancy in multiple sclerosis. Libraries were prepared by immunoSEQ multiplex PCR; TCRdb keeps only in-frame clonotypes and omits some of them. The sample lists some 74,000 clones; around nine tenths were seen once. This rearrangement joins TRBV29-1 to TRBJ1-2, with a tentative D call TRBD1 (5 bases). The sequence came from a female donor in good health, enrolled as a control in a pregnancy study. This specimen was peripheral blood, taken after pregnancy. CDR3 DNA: TGCAGCGTTCGGACAAGGGATGGCTACACCTTC. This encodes CSVRTRDGYTF.